These T cell receptor beta chains were read from a single sample in a study of OX40 agonist ivuxolimab in advanced cancers. Data came from immunoSEQ multiplex PCR; TCRdb stores just in-frame clones and leaves some out. The sample contains tens of thousands of clones, around three quarters of which appear only once. Material: CD4+ or CD8+ T cells sorted from blood, obtained in a trial of the OX40 agonist ivuxolimab. Every receptor here comes from an adult with an advanced solid tumor such as melanoma, head and neck, liver or kidney cancer. Each CDR3 is given with its conserved first and last residue. D genes are given only for firm matches. Clone size is given for some rows only: seen once, a few or many times, or a class if the clone is expanded.

DNA,CDR3,V,size,D,length,J
TGTGCCAGCAGCTTGCAGGGGGGCTCCTACGAGCAGTACTTC,CASSLQGGSYEQYF,TRBV11-3,.,.,14,TRBJ2-7
TGTGCCAGCAGCTCCAGGCAGGTCGGGGAAGCTTTCTTT,CASSSRQVGEAFF,TRBV7-2,.,.,13,TRBJ1-1
TGTGCCAGCAGTTACTCAGGGACAGGGCACACTGAAGCTTTCTTT,CASSYSGTGHTEAFF,TRBV6-5,few,TRBD1,15,TRBJ1-1
TGCGCCAGCAGCCAAGATCAGGTAGCGGTCTACGAGCAGTACTTC,CASSQDQVAVYEQYF,TRBV4-3,.,.,15,TRBJ2-7
TGTGCCACCAGCAGAGGCACAGGGCCTCCAGACTATGGCTACACCTTC,CATSRGTGPPDYGYTF,TRBV15,.,.,16,TRBJ1-2
TGTGCCAGCAGCTTAGCTGCAAATAAGAACACTGAAGCTTTCTTT,CASSLAANKNTEAFF,TRBV7-2,.,.,15,TRBJ1-1
TGTGCCAGCACCCGACTAGCGGGAGCATGGAATGAGCAGTTCTTC,CASTRLAGAWNEQFF,TRBV28,few,TRBD2,15,TRBJ2-1
TGTGCCAGCTCACCAGAAGCACAGGCGTCCAACAGTGGGGCTTTCTTT,CASSPEAQASNSGAFF,TRBV18,.,.,16,TRBJ1-1
TGCGCCAGCAGGAGTCTGCTTAACACTGAAGCTTTCTTT,CASRSLLNTEAFF,TRBV5-1,few,.,13,TRBJ1-1
TGCAGCGTTGTGGCATCCTACAATGAGCAGTTCTTC,CSVVASYNEQFF,TRBV29-1,.,.,12,TRBJ2-1
TGTGCCATCAGTGACCCTCGGGCGGGAGTTTACAATGAGCAGTTCTTC,CAISDPRAGVYNEQFF,TRBV10-3,.,TRBD2,16,TRBJ2-1
TGTGCCAGCTCACCCGGACTCGCACCTTCCCAAGAGACCCAGTACTTC,CASSPGLAPSQETQYF,TRBV18,.,.,16,TRBJ2-5
TGCGCCAGCAGCTTGCTCCAGGGACAGCACACCTACTTC,CASSLLQGQHTYF,TRBV5-1,.,TRBD1,13,TRBJ1-2
TGTGCCAGCAGCTTCAACAGGGGTGAAGCTTTCTTT,CASSFNRGEAFF,TRBV7-8,.,TRBD1,12,TRBJ1-1
TGTGCCACACCCTTCTCCCAGGGGGGCCGCAATCAGCCCCAGCATTTT,CATPFSQGGRNQPQHF,TRBV28,.,TRBD1,16,TRBJ1-5
TGTGCCAGCAGCTCAAACGGGGGGAATCAGCCCCAGCATTTT,CASSSNGGNQPQHF,TRBV21-1,.,.,14,TRBJ1-5
TGTGCCAGCAGCTTAGGCCTCGGGCCCTACGAGCAGTACTTC,CASSLGLGPYEQYF,TRBV7-8,.,.,14,TRBJ2-7
TGCGCCAGCAGTGAGGGGGGCCTCAGCTCCTACGAGCAGTACTTC,CASSEGGLSSYEQYF,TRBV10-2,.,.,15,TRBJ2-7
TGTGCCAGCTCACCACAGGTTAGCAATCAGCCCCAGCATTTT,CASSPQVSNQPQHF,TRBV18,few,.,14,TRBJ1-5
TGTGCCAGCAGCCGAGGCTACTACGAGCAGTACTTC,CASSRGYYEQYF,TRBV28,.,.,12,TRBJ2-7
TGTGCCAGCAGCTTAGTCTCCAAGGGCGGGGCACGGGGGCAGTACTTC,CASSLVSKGGARGQYF,TRBV11-2,.,.,16,TRBJ2-7
TGCAGCGTTGAGGGCATGGGAGCCAAAAACATTCAGTACTTC,CSVEGMGAKNIQYF,TRBV29-1,.,.,14,TRBJ2-4
TGTGCCAGCCACAGGGGTGACTATGGCTACACCTTC,CASHRGDYGYTF,TRBV2,.,TRBD1,12,TRBJ1-2
TGTGCCAGCAGATCGGGACGTAACACCGGGGAGCTGTTTTTT,CASRSGRNTGELFF,TRBV2,.,.,14,TRBJ2-2
TGTGCCAGCAGCTTAGCGGGGCCAGCGGGAGGGAACACCGGGGAGCTGTTTTTT,CASSLAGPAGGNTGELFF,TRBV7-6,once,TRBD2,18,TRBJ2-2
TGTGCCAGCAACCCGACAGTCGCATACGAGCAGTACTTC,CASNPTVAYEQYF,TRBV28,few,.,13,TRBJ2-7